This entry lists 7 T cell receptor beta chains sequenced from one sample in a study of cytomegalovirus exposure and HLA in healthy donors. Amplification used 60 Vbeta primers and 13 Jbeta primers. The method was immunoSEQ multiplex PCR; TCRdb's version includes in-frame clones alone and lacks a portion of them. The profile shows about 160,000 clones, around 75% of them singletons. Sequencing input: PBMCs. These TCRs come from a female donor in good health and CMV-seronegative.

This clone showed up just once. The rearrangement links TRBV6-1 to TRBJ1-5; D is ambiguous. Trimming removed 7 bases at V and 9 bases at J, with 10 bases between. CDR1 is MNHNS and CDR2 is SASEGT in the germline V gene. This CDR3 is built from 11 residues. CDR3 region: CASMEVRPQHF. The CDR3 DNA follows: TGTGCCAGCATGGAGGTGAGGCCCCAGCATTTT.

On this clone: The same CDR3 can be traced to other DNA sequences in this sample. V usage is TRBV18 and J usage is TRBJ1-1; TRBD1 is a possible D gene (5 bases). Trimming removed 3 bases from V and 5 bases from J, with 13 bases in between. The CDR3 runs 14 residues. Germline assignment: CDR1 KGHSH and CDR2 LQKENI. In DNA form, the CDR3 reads TGTGCCAGCTCACCTACAGGCGGGGGGACTGAAGCTTTCTTT. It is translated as CASSPTGGGTEAFF.

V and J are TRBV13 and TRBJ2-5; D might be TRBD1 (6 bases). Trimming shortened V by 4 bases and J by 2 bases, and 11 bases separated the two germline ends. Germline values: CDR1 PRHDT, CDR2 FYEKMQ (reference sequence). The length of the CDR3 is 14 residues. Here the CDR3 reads CASSSDSGQETQYF. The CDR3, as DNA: TGTGCCAGCAGCTCGGACAGCGGACAAGAGACCCAGTACTTC.

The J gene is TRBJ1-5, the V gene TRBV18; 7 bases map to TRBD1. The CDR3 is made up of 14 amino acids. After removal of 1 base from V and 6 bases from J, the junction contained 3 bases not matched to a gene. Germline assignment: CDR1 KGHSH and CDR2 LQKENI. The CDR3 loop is CASSPRQGVQPQHF. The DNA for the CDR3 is TGTGCCAGCTCACCACGGCAGGGGGTTCAGCCCCAGCATTTT.

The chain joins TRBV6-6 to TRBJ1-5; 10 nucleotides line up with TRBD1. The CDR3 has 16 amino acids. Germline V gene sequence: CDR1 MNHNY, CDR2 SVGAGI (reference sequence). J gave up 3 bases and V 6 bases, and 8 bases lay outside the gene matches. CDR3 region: CASSKTGTGVNQPQHF. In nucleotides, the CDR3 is TGTGCCAGCAGCAAAACCGGGACAGGGGTCAATCAGCCCCAGCATTTT.

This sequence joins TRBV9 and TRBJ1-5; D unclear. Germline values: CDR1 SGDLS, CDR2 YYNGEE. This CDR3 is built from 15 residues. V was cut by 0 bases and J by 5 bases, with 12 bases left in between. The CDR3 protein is CASSVDSEPYQPQHF. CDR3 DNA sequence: TGTGCCAGCAGCGTAGACTCCGAACCTTATCAGCCCCAGCATTTT.

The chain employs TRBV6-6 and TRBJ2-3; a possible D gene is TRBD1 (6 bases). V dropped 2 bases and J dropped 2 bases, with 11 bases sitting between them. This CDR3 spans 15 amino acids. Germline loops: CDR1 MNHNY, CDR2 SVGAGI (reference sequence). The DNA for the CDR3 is TGTGCCAGCAGTTACAAGGGGGTTAACACAGATACGCAGTATTTT. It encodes CASSYKGVNTDTQYF.